Following are 20 T cell receptor beta chains from one sample sequenced in a study of control samples from healthy donors and cancer patients. Data came from immunoSEQ multiplex PCR; TCRdb stores just in-frame clones and leaves some out. Of some 87,000 clones detected, around 80% appear once; the ten largest clones hold around a tenth. Sequencing was done on a sample of PBMCs. The receptors were sampled from a man in his 60s with head and neck cancer.

The rearrangement links TRBV5-1 to TRBJ1-4; possible D gene TRBD1, 6 bases. V was pared by 3 bases and J by 2 bases, with 11 bases between. Germline V gene sequence: CDR1 SGHRS, CDR2 YFSETQ. CDR3 length: 15 amino acids. Written as DNA, the CDR3 is TGCGCCAGCAGCTCTACAGGGTCTACTAATGAAAAACTGTTTTTT. It codes for CASSSTGSTNEKLFF.

The rearrangement joins TRBV7-2 to TRBJ1-5; no clear D. The V end lost 6 bases, the J end lost 5 bases, and 14 bases lay between the germline ends. Germline CDR1 reads SGHTA; CDR2 reads FQGNSA. The CDR3 runs 14 residues. CDR3 coding DNA: TGTGCCAGCAGTTTGGACGGCAGTCATCAGCCCCAGCATTTT. Its translation is CASSLDGSHQPQHF.

V is TRBV6-5 and J is TRBJ2-7, with D unclear. The V end was cut by 0 bases, the J end by 2 bases, with 11 bases between. There are 15 residues in the CDR3. The germline CDR1 and CDR2 sequences are MNHEY and SVGAGI. The CDR3 spells CASSYSTGSTYEQYF. CDR3 bases: TGTGCCAGCAGTTACTCGACCGGGTCAACCTACGAGCAGTACTTC.

The chain joins TRBV15 to TRBJ1-6; D uncertain. In germline, CDR1 is LNHNV, CDR2 YYDKDF (reference sequence). CDR3 size: 14 residues. Trimming left V 0 bases short and J 7 bases short, with 7 bases between. CDR3 DNA: TGTGCCACCAGCAGAGATGTTTTGAATTCACCCCTCCACTTT. Protein product: CATSRDVLNSPLHF.

This clone has only one observation. The chain links TRBV11-3 to TRBJ2-7; D might be TRBD2 (6 bases). The germline CDR1 and CDR2 sequences are SGHNT and YENEEA. V lost 5 bases to trimming and J lost 1 base, with 12 bases between them. The CDR3 runs to 14 residues. CDR3 DNA sequence: TGTGCCAGCAGCCGGGGGAGAGGATCCTACGAGCAGTACTTC. It encodes CASSRGRGSYEQYF.

The chain joins TRBV11-2 to TRBJ2-5; perhaps TRBD1 as D (6 bases). Germline V lookup: CDR1 SGHAT, CDR2 FQNNGV. This CDR3 spans 15 amino acids. V was cut by 5 bases and J by 5 bases, with 18 bases left in between. The CDR3 DNA reads TGTGCCAGCAGCCCGCGGACAGCCGCCAGGGAGACCCAGTACTTC. It is translated as CASSPRTAARETQYF.

V is TRBV28 and J is TRBJ2-7; 11 nucleotides match TRBD2. Germline CDR1 and CDR2: MDHEN and SYDVKM. The CDR3 is 15 amino acids. V dropped 6 bases and J dropped 1; count of bases not matched to a gene: 5. CDR3 amino acids: CASSFIAGGSYEQYF. CDR3 in DNA: TGTGCCAGCAGCTTCATAGCGGGAGGGTCCTACGAGCAGTACTTC.

The V and J genes are TRBV27 and TRBJ2-1; TRBD1 or TRBD2 may be the D gene (5 bases each). Germline assignment: CDR1 MNHEY and CDR2 SMNVEV (reference sequence). The CDR3 has 14 amino acids. Trimming cost V 3 bases and J 8 bases, with 14 bases left between them. CDR3 amino acids: CASSLGVAIHEQFF. CDR3 DNA: TGTGCCAGCAGTTTGGGGGTAGCCATCCATGAGCAGTTCTTC.

The rearrangement joins TRBV27 to TRBJ2-1, with D perhaps matching TRBD1 or TRBD2 (6 bases each). The CDR3 is 15 amino acids. V was cut by 5 bases and J by 2 bases, with 13 bases left in between. Germline V CDR1 and CDR2: MNHEY, SMNVEV (reference sequence). CDR3 loop: CASSPTRGAYNEQFF. The DNA for the CDR3 is TGTGCCAGCAGTCCAACTAGGGGGGCCTACAATGAGCAGTTCTTC.

The V and J genes are TRBV7-9 and TRBJ2-7; 14 bases are shared with TRBD2. The length of the CDR3 is 17 residues. The germline V gene encodes CDR1 SEHNR and CDR2 FQNEAQ (reference sequence). V trimming: 5 bases; J trimming: 5 bases; junction bases outside the gene matches: 11. Here the CDR3 DNA reads TGTGCCAGCAGCCTCGGGACTAGCGGGAGAAATGGGGACGAGCAGTACTTC. Residues: CASSLGTSGRNGDEQYF.

There are a few counts of this clone. The chain couples TRBV29-1 to TRBJ2-2; D may be TRBD1 (6 bases). Germline V gene sequence: CDR1 SQVTM, CDR2 ANQGSEA. V was clipped by 6 bases and J by 2 bases, with 13 bases between them. There are 14 residues in the CDR3. CDR3 residues: CSVAGALNTGELFF. CDR3 in DNA: TGCAGCGTCGCAGGGGCCCTTAACACCGGGGAGCTGTTTTTT.

A single count supports this clone. This sequence joins TRBV14 and TRBJ2-3, with D perhaps TRBD1 (5 bases). V lost 0 bases to trimming and J lost 0 bases, with 19 bases between them. The CDR3 length is 19 residues. The germline V gene has CDR1 SGHDN and CDR2 FVKESK. The CDR3 sequence: CASSQDRRSETGSTDTQYF. In nucleotides, the CDR3 is TGTGCCAGCAGCCAAGATCGACGGTCCGAAACAGGCAGCACAGATACGCAGTATTTT.

V and J are TRBV3-1 (or the pseudogene TRBV3-2) and TRBJ2-3; 11 bases align to TRBD2. The germline CDR1 and CDR2 sequences are LGHDT and YNNKEL (reference sequence). V was pared by 1 base and J by 3 bases, with 6 bases of the junction left unmatched. This CDR3 has 17 residues. The CDR3 spells CASSQGSSGRGTDTQYF. DNA of the CDR3: TGTGCCAGCAGCCAAGGGAGTAGCGGGAGGGGGACAGATACGCAGTATTTT.

V usage is TRBV28 and J usage is TRBJ1-5; D gene unclear. Trimming removed 3 bases from V and 5 bases from J, with 11 bases in between. The CDR3 length is 14 residues. CDR1 and CDR2 (germline): MDHEN, SYDVKM. Here the CDR3 DNA reads TGTGCCAGCAGTTTCCGTATTGGGTATCAGCCCCAGCATTTT. This sequence encodes CASSFRIGYQPQHF. Based on the CDR3 plus reference TRBV28 and TRBJ1-5, the full variable domain is DVKVTQSSRYLVKRTGEKVFLECVQDMDHENMFWYRQDPGLGLRLIYFSYDVKMKEKGDIPEGYSVSREKKERFSLILESASTNQTSMYLCASSFRIGYQPQHFGDGTRLSIL.

The chain recombines TRBV2 with TRBJ2-5; TRBD2 agrees at 8 bases. V lost 5 bases and J lost 2; bases outside the gene matches: 4. CDR3 length equals 14 residues. Per germline, CDR1 SNHLY and CDR2 FYNNEI. The CDR3 loop is CASSLAGRQETQYF. The CDR3 DNA reads TGTGCCAGCAGTTTAGCGGGGAGACAAGAGACCCAGTACTTC. The variable domain in full, completed from reference TRBV2 and TRBJ2-5, reads EPEVTQTPSHQVTQMGQEVILRCVPISNHLYFYWYRQILGQKVEFLVSFYNNEISEKSEIFDDQFSVERPDGSNFTLKIRSTKLEDSAMYFCASSLAGRQETQYFGPGTRLLVL.

The chain carries TRBV6-5 and TRBJ1-3; D unclear. The CDR3 is 15 amino acids. Trimming left V 0 bases short and J 4 bases short, with 10 bases between. Germline CDR1 and CDR2: MNHEY and SVGAGI. The CDR3 is CASSYSNGNGNTIYF. CDR3 coding DNA: TGTGCCAGCAGTTACTCGAACGGGAACGGAAACACCATATATTTT.

V and J are TRBV2 and TRBJ1-6, with a possible D match to TRBD1 (5 bases). Germline CDR1 and CDR2: SNHLY and FYNNEI. This CDR3 is 15 amino acids long. V was pared by 8 bases and J by 4 bases, with 15 bases between. CDR3 region: CASGREAGYNSPLHF. DNA of the CDR3: TGTGCCAGCGGCAGGGAGGCAGGATATAATTCACCCCTCCACTTT.

Concerning this clone itself: Other DNA sequences within the sample encode an identical CDR3. V is TRBV11-2 and J is TRBJ2-5; D is possibly TRBD2 (5 bases). V dropped 7 bases and J dropped 1 base, with 19 bases sitting between them. Germline CDR1 SGHAT, CDR2 FQNNGV. The CDR3 loop spans 16 amino acids. Here the CDR3 reads CASKERTGTSQETQYF. The CDR3 DNA reads as TGTGCCAGCAAGGAACGGACTGGCACTTCCCAAGAGACCCAGTACTTC.

Comments on this clone: Its ends do not fully match the called genes, so a read error is possible. CDR3 sequence reads: CASSPGFAGPLRENF. The CDR3 coding sequence is TGTGCCAGCAGCCCCGGGTTCGCGGGGCCCCTGCGGGAAAACTTC. The chain combines TRBV11-2 with TRBJ2-7; a weak D match, TRBD2 (6 bases). The CDR3 is made up of 15 amino acids. From germline, CDR1 is SGHAT and CDR2 FQNNGV.

The chain links TRBV2 to TRBJ2-2, with D possibly matching TRBD1 (6 bases). Germline V gene lookup returns CDR1 SNHLY and CDR2 FYNNEI. The CDR3 is 15 residues long. V dropped 5 bases and J dropped 6 bases, with 16 bases sitting between them. CDR3 DNA sequence: TGTGCCAGCAGTAAAACAGGACAGCCGGCCGGGGAGCTGTTTTTT. Translating it yields CASSKTGQPAGELFF.